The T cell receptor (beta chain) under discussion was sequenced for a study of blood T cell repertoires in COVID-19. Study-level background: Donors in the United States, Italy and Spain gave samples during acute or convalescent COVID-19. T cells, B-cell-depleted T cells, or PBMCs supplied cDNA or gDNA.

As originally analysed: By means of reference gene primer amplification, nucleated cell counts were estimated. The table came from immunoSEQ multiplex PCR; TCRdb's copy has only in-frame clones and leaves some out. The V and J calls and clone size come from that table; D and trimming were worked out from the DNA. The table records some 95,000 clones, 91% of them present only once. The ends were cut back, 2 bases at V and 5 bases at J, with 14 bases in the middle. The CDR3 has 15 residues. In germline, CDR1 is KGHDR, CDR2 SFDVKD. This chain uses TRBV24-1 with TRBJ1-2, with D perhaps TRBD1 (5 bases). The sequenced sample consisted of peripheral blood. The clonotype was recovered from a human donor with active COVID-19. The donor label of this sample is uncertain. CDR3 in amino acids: CATSDSQAGGYGYTF. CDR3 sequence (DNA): TGTGCCACCAGTGATTCGCAGGCCGGGGGGTATGGCTACACCTTC.